This T cell receptor (beta chain) stems from a study of blood T cell repertoires in COVID-19 (dated by TCRdb to the early 2020s). About the investigation overall: Collaborator samples came from the United States, Italy and Spain and covered acute and convalescent phases of COVID-19. The repertoires were made available in a free public database intended to serve as a resource for research on the immune response to SARS-CoV-2. The prospective study material was composed of cDNA or gDNA derived from T cells, B-cell-depleted T cells, or PBMCs. The samples were drawn from two sources: the first 160 participants of the ongoing ImmuneRACE study, and over 950 subjects contributed by 6 global collaborators. A de-identified subject ID, COVID-19 status, age in years and sex were almost always included in the sample metadata. Where available, HLA class I and class II types were taken from metadata supplied by the sample provider and were not determined by assay-based typing. Deeply sampled blood TCRbeta repertoires from subjects exposed to, actively infected with, or recovered from COVID-19 were included in the dataset.

The collaborating institutions used their own protocols to collect whole blood in K2EDTA tubes. For TCRbeta analysis, collaborators shipped samples as frozen whole blood, isolated PBMCs, or DNA extracted from either of those sample types. The investigation overall reported the following: How much clinical and demographic metadata was included differed by source and by participant, and the metadata was provided uncurated.

The immunoSEQ Assay, a bias-controlled multiplex PCR, was used to amplify TCRbeta CDR3 regions from genomic DNA. As for the authors' bioinformatics: Within the assay, amplification of reference gene primers was used to estimate how many nucleated cells each sample contained. To quantify the absolute abundance of each unique TCRbeta CDR3 rearrangement, sequence reads were collapsed and filtered. For each sample, productive Simpson clonality was calculated as the square root of Simpson's diversity index across productive rearrangements. The table was pulled from immuneACCESS by TCRdb, which kept in-frame rearrangements only. Such tables lose some clones; where checked, under half of the loss comes from unresolved V genes, and the rest has no known cause. V, J and clone size reflect that table, while D and trimming were determined from the DNA. The sample data list some 260,000 clones, and about 86% of these were observed just once. The ten largest clonotypes hold over 1.3% of the sample.

Regarding this clone: The clone's antigen remains unknown. Base qualities are not recorded, but no much larger clone differs from it by a single base. In the same sample, other DNA sequences code for this CDR3.

V has 0 bases trimmed and J has 2 bases trimmed; junction bases matching no gene number 3. Its CDR3 holds 15 amino acids, cysteine through phenylalanine. The only DNA kept is the CDR3, 45 bases in frame from the first base. CDR1 and CDR2 are drawn from the germline V gene: SGDLS, YYNGEE. The V and J segments used are TRBV9 and TRBJ2-3, with 7 bases matching TRBD2. The sample comprised peripheral blood. This clonotype was sampled from a man of 80 years or more with acute or convalescent COVID-19. The DNA sequence is TGTGCCAGCAGCGTAGGAGCGGGGCCCACAGATACGCAGTATTTT. Its protein product is CASSVGAGPTDTQYF.